The TCR beta chain described here comes from a study of beta chain features in type 1 diabetes. Study-level results: VDJ junctions sequenced from type 1 diabetes patients showed fewer insertions and more deletions.

This clone was seen a few times. The antigen remains undetermined. The CDR3 loop spans 16 amino acids. Germline CDR1 reads MDHEN; CDR2 reads SYDVKM. The V gene end was trimmed by 3 bases and the J gene end by 4 bases; junction bases not matched to a gene: 7. Via the markers CD45RO/CCR7/CD25/CD127/CD95/CD27, stem cell-like memory, regulatory, central memory and naive CD4+ cells were sorted. All of the isolated RNA was reverse transcribed, so expressed TCRB transcripts were sequenced. Here immunoSEQ multiplex PCR was the method, and the copy in TCRdb shows in-frame clones only, minus some. The top ten clones hold 0.6% to 0.8% of a sample with roughly 170,000 clones, less than 15% of them seen once.

The rearrangement uses TRBV28 and TRBJ2-5; 11 nucleotides align to TRBD2. Sequencing input: central memory CD4+ T cells from blood. The source of this sequence is a woman younger than 30 in good health. The CDR3 DNA reads TGTGCCAGCAGTTTTGGAGGGCTAGCGGGAGGAGAGACCCAGTACTTC. It encodes CASSFGGLAGGETQYF.